Each of the 28 T cell receptor beta chains below was sequenced from the same sample in a study of cytomegalovirus exposure and HLA in healthy donors. Primers included in the PCR were 60 Vbeta and 13 Jbeta primers. Here immunoSEQ multiplex PCR was the method, and the copy in TCRdb shows in-frame clones only, minus some. The sample lists some 200,000 clones, around three quarters occurring once. Sequencing input: PBMCs. The receptor source for this set is a woman in her 50s in good health and CMV-seronegative.

The V call is TRBV6-5, the J call TRBJ2-7, with 9 bases identical to TRBD2. The germline gives CDR1 MNHEY, CDR2 SVGAGI. V trimming: 4 bases; J trimming: 4 bases; junction bases outside the gene matches: 8. The CDR3 sequence is 15 residues long. CDR3 protein: CASSSMTSGRYEQYF. The CDR3 nucleotides are TGTGCCAGCAGTTCGATGACTAGCGGACGTTACGAGCAGTACTTC.

The chain combines TRBV2 with TRBJ2-1; TRBD2 matches 12 bases. Germline V CDR1 and CDR2: SNHLY, FYNNEI. After removal of 5 bases from V and 7 bases from J, the junction contained 15 bases not matched to a gene. The CDR3 covers 18 residues. The CDR3 spells CASSPRTSGVRRGNEQFF. CDR3 nucleotides: TGTGCCAGCAGTCCCCGGACTAGCGGGGTCCGGCGAGGGAATGAGCAGTTCTTC.

The chain couples TRBV10-1 to TRBJ2-3; the match to TRBD2 covers 11 bases. V dropped 5 bases and J dropped 2; count of bases not matched to a gene: 3. CDR3 size: 15 residues. Germline CDR1 WNHNN, CDR2 SYGVQD (reference sequence). For the CDR3, the DNA is TGCGCCAGCAGTTCGACTAGCGGGGTCACAGATACGCAGTATTTT. This codes for CASSSTSGVTDTQYF.

The chain joins TRBV4-1 to TRBJ2-4, with D possibly TRBD2 on 6 matching bases. Germline lookup yields CDR1 MGHRA and CDR2 YSYEKL. The CDR3 is 14 amino acids. Trimming stripped 6 bases from V and 6 bases from J, with 15 bases between. As DNA, the CDR3 is TGCGCCAGCAGGAAGACGGGGGAGGCAAACATTCAGTACTTC. Encoded protein: CASRKTGEANIQYF.

This rearrangement joins TRBV7-9 to TRBJ2-7, with TRBD2 matching 8 bases. The CDR3 has 15 residues. Unmatched junction bases numbered 10, after V lost 3 bases and J lost 6 bases. Per germline, CDR1 SEHNR and CDR2 FQNEAQ (reference sequence). For the CDR3, the DNA is TGTGCCAGCAGCTTTACTGCGGGAGGCAAGAGCGAGCAGTACTTC. This encodes CASSFTAGGKSEQYF. Looking up the rest from reference TRBV7-9 and TRBJ2-7 gives the full variable domain: DTGVSQNPRHKITKRGQNVTFRCDPISEHNRLYWYRQTLGQGPEFLTYFQNEAQLEKSRLLSDRFSAERPKGSFSTLEIQRTEQGDSAMYLCASSFTAGGKSEQYFGPGTRLTVT.

This chain joins TRBV30 and TRBJ2-1, with TRBD1 as a possible D gene (6 bases). This CDR3 is built from 12 residues. Trimming pared 4 bases from V and 9 bases from J, leaving 13 bases between. From germline, CDR1 is GTSNPN and CDR2 SVGIG (reference sequence). CDR3 in amino acids: CAWNSGVGEQFF. The DNA for the CDR3 is TGTGCCTGGAACTCAGGGGTTGGTGAGCAGTTCTTC.

The chain recombines TRBV5-1 with TRBJ1-4; D remains ambiguous. CDR3 length: 13 residues. The germline V and J ends were trimmed by 2 bases and 8 bases, with 10 bases remaining between them. The germline V gene has CDR1 SGHRS and CDR2 YFSETQ. CDR3 residues: CASSFSPGEKLFF. The CDR3 DNA reads TGCGCCAGCAGCTTCTCCCCCGGGGAAAAACTGTTTTTT. The full variable domain, with the rest looked up from reference TRBV5-1 and TRBJ1-4, is KAGVTQTPRYLIKTRGQQVTLSCSPISGHRSVSWYQQTPGQGLQFLFEYFSETQRNKGNFPGRFSGRQFSNSRSEMNVSTLELGDSALYLCASSFSPGEKLFFGSGTQLSVL.

This chain connects TRBV2 to TRBJ1-1; the match to TRBD1 covers 9 bases. There are 16 residues in the CDR3. In germline, CDR1 is SNHLY, CDR2 FYNNEI. Trimming at V came to 3 bases and at J to 2 bases, leaving 7 bases not matched to a gene. DNA for the CDR3: TGTGCCAGCAGTGACCTACAGGGGGCTGGAAACACTGAAGCTTTCTTT. It is translated as CASSDLQGAGNTEAFF.

J is TRBJ2-7 and V is TRBV9; D is perhaps TRBD1 (5 bases). CDR1 SGDLS and CDR2 YYNGEE come from the germline V gene. CDR3 length: 13 residues. Trimming took 0 bases from V and 7 from J, leaving 11 bases between them. This CDR3 reads CASSVGGRAEQYF. For the CDR3, the DNA is TGTGCCAGCAGCGTAGGGGGCCGGGCGGAGCAGTACTTC.

The rearrangement joins TRBV6-1 to TRBJ2-2, with 9 bases fitting TRBD1. Germline CDR1 reads MNHNS; CDR2 reads SASEGT. V lost 6 bases, J lost 4 bases, and 6 bases stayed unmatched. The length of the CDR3 is 15 residues. CDR3 DNA sequence: TGTGCCAGCAGAGGACAGGGGCCTGGCACCGGGGAGCTGTTTTTT. This translates into CASRGQGPGTGELFF.

This clone was counted between two and nine times. The genes are TRBV5-1 and TRBJ1-1; D is possibly TRBD1 (6 bases). This CDR3 has 13 residues. Trimming removed 7 bases from V and 2 bases from J, with 12 bases in between. Germline V gene data show CDR1 as SGHRS and CDR2 as YFSETQ. The CDR3, as DNA: TGCGCCAGCCACCGGGACACTAACACTGAAGCTTTCTTT. Translated, it gives CASHRDTNTEAFF.

This sequence joins TRBV15 and TRBJ1-6; tentative D call: TRBD1 (5 bases). The germline V and J ends were trimmed by 0 bases and 7 bases, with 7 bases remaining between them. Per germline, CDR1 LNHNV and CDR2 YYDKDF (reference sequence). The CDR3 sequence is 14 residues long. The CDR3 sequence is CATSRDPGNSPLHF. The CDR3 nucleotides read TGTGCCACCAGCAGAGATCCAGGGAATTCACCCCTCCACTTT.

J is TRBJ2-1 and V is TRBV11-3; the D gene is possibly TRBD1 (6 bases). CDR1 SGHNT and CDR2 YENEEA come from the germline V gene. V was shortened by 5 bases and J by 15 bases, with 20 bases between the two germline ends. The length of the CDR3 is 13 residues. The CDR3 loop is CASSPWSQGSGFF. The CDR3 DNA sequence: TGTGCCAGCAGCCCCTGGTCCCAGGGGAGCGGGTTCTTC.

This chain links TRBV1 with TRBJ2-7; the table's D call, TRBD2, was not checked against the DNA. TRBV1 is classified as a pseudogene. The CDR3 totals 15 residues. The CDR3 loop is CTSSPPGGGRYEQYF. The CDR3 nucleotides are TGCACCAGCAGCCCCCCTGGCGGGGGCCGATACGAGCAGTACTTC.

The J gene is TRBJ1-2, the V gene TRBV5-6; no reliable D call. Germline V CDR1 and CDR2: SGHDT, YYEEEE. The CDR3 has 15 residues. Trimming pared 5 bases from V and 4 bases from J, leaving 18 bases between. CDR3 sequence reads: CASSEALDSGYGYTF. DNA for the CDR3: TGTGCCAGCAGTGAGGCCCTGGACTCGGGCTATGGCTACACCTTC.

The V gene is TRBV19, the J gene TRBJ1-5; D gene unclear. Germline CDR1 reads LNHDA; CDR2 reads SQIVND (reference sequence). V dropped 3 bases and J dropped 4 bases, with 7 bases sitting between them. The CDR3 has 13 amino acids. The CDR3 coding sequence is TGTGCCAGTAGTATCCCCAGAAATCAGCCCCAGCATTTT. As protein: CASSIPRNQPQHF.

The chain carries TRBV2 and TRBJ2-3; no firm D call. The CDR3 totals 14 residues. Germline V gives CDR1 SNHLY, CDR2 FYNNEI. Trimming cost V 3 bases and J 6 bases, with 13 bases left between them. CDR3 coding DNA: TGTGCCAGCAGTGATATCCGGAGCTTCGATACGCAGTATTTT. Its translation: CASSDIRSFDTQYF.

This clone showed up just once. The sample holds other DNA sequences that translate to the same CDR3. The V call is TRBV4-1, the J call TRBJ1-6; D perhaps matches TRBD1 (5 bases). The CDR3 length is 14 residues. Looked up from germline, CDR1 is MGHRA and CDR2 is YSYEKL. The V end was cut by 6 bases, the J end by 6 bases, with 12 bases between. The CDR3 coding sequence is TGCGCCAGCAGTATCAGGGTCCGTAATTCACCCCTCCACTTT. Encoded protein: CASSIRVRNSPLHF.

This chain joins TRBV27 and TRBJ2-5; TRBD2 matches at 14 bases. The J call may be mistaken, given a closer DNA end match to TRBJ2-7. Looked up from germline, CDR1 is MNHEY and CDR2 is SMNVEV (reference sequence). CDR3 length: 14 residues. The DNA for the CDR3 is TGTGCCAGCAGGGGACTAGCGGGAGCCTACGAGCAGTACTTC. It is translated as CASRGLAGAYEQYF.

V gene TRBV5-6 combines with J gene TRBJ1-2; tentative D call: TRBD1 (6 bases). The germline V gene encodes CDR1 SGHDT and CDR2 YYEEEE. The CDR3 runs 15 residues. The V end was cut by 3 bases, the J end by 5 bases, with 17 bases between. CDR3 sequence (DNA): TGTGCCAGCAGCTCCAGGGGCTACCGTTCTTATGGCTACACCTTC. It translates to CASSSRGYRSYGYTF.

The chain links TRBV9 to TRBJ2-3; TRBD2 agrees at 7 bases. Germline V gene sequence: CDR1 SGDLS, CDR2 YYNGEE. CDR3 length: 12 amino acids. Trimming cost V 5 bases and J 9 bases; bases outside gene matches: 6. Written as DNA, the CDR3 is TGTGCCAGCAGTTCTAGGGAGGGGACGCAGTATTTT. Translating it yields CASSSREGTQYF.

The gene calls are TRBV28 and TRBJ2-7; 11 bases match TRBD1. CDR1 is MDHEN, CDR2 SYDVKM, per germline. The ends lost 4 bases at V and 0 bases at J; junction bases unmatched: 5. This CDR3 is 16 amino acids long. The CDR3: CASSSVGTGGSYEQYF. As DNA, the CDR3 is TGTGCCAGCAGTTCAGTCGGGACAGGGGGCTCCTACGAGCAGTACTTC.

The chain has TRBV5-1 and TRBJ2-2; 8 bases line up with TRBD2. Unmatched junction bases numbered 8, after V lost 4 bases and J lost 6 bases. This CDR3 comprises 15 residues. Per germline, CDR1 SGHRS and CDR2 YFSETQ. DNA of the CDR3: TGCGCCAGCAGCGAGACCGGGACTAGTTCCGGGGAGCTGTTTTTT. Translation gives CASSETGTSSGELFF.

This chain connects TRBV23-1 to TRBJ1-4; D remains unclear. TRBV23-1 falls under the ORF class, with uncertain function. CDR3 length equals 16 residues. V was cut by 0 bases and J by 0 bases, with 8 bases left in between. CDR3 in amino acids: CASSQSVAPTNEKLFF. The DNA of the CDR3 is TGCGCCAGCAGTCAATCGGTAGCCCCAACTAATGAAAAACTGTTTTTT.

The chain recombines TRBV4-2 with TRBJ2-2; TRBD2 agrees at 10 bases. V lost 0 bases to trimming and J lost 5 bases; unmatched junction nucleotides: 3. Germline lookup yields CDR1 LGHNA and CDR2 YNFKEQ. The CDR3 contains 16 residues. CDR3 in amino acids: CASSQELAGITGELFF. The CDR3 nucleotides are TGTGCCAGCAGCCAAGAACTAGCGGGAATTACCGGGGAGCTGTTTTTT.

The chain links TRBV2 to TRBJ2-5, with 9 bases lining up with TRBD2. The CDR3 sequence is 18 residues long. Germline V gene data show CDR1 as SNHLY and CDR2 as FYNNEI. V shed 3 bases, J shed 2 bases, and the junction held 13 bases outside the gene matches. The CDR3 DNA reads as TGTGCCAGCAGTGACGCAGGAATAGCGGGGGCCCTACAAGAGACCCAGTACTTC. Its protein is CASSDAGIAGALQETQYF.

This sequence joins TRBV7-2 and TRBJ1-5; D unclear. Germline V gives CDR1 SGHTA, CDR2 FQGNSA. This CDR3 is 15 amino acids long. Trimming cost V 1 base and J 3 bases, with 10 bases left between them. CDR3 in amino acids: CASSLVEVPNQPQHF. As DNA, the CDR3 is TGTGCCAGCAGCTTAGTAGAGGTCCCCAATCAGCCCCAGCATTTT.

The V and J genes are TRBV19 and TRBJ1-2; D gene ambiguous. V was shortened by 10 bases and J by 6 bases, with 15 bases between the two germline ends. The CDR3 runs 12 residues. Germline-derived CDR1 and CDR2 are LNHDA and SQIVND (reference sequence). The chain's CDR3 is CATQRRLDGYTF. CDR3 nucleotides: TGTGCCACCCAACGGCGGCTGGATGGCTACACCTTC. Full variable domain (rest looked up from reference TRBV19 and TRBJ1-2): DGGITQSPKYLFRKEGQNVTLSCEQNLNHDAMYWYRQDPGQGLRLIYYSQIVNDFQKGDIAEGYSVSREKKESFPLTVTSAQKNPTAFYLCATQRRLDGYTFGSGTRLTVV.